These 14 T cell receptor beta chains share one sample of origin, sequenced in a study of glioma-infiltrating T cells after dendritic cell vaccination. Time point denoted: after dendritic cell vaccination, including at tumor progression/relapse. Data came from immunoSEQ multiplex PCR; TCRdb stores just in-frame clones and leaves some out. The table includes about 91,000 clones, about 81% detected once. The sample here was blood, taken after dendritic cell vaccination. All receptors derive from a human donor with glioblastoma.

The chain employs TRBV10-3 and TRBJ2-1, with TRBD2 matching over 7 bases. Losses at the gene ends were 5 bases for V and 1 base for J; bases not matched to a gene: 8. The CDR3 runs to 16 residues. The V gene's germline CDR1 is ENHRY and CDR2 SYGVKD. Here the CDR3 DNA reads TGTGCCATCAGTACTTGGGGAGCGGGGTCCTACAATGAGCAGTTCTTC. Translation: CAISTWGAGSYNEQFF.

CDR3 sequence reads: CASSSPTSGGQETQYF. In DNA form, the CDR3 reads TGCGCCAGCAGCTCCCCGACTAGCGGGGGGCAAGAGACCCAGTACTTC. The chain recombines TRBV4-1 with TRBJ2-5; 13 bases agree with TRBD2. The CDR3 loop spans 16 amino acids. Unmatched junction bases numbered 5, after V lost 5 bases and J lost 2 bases. CDR1 is MGHRA, CDR2 YSYEKL, per germline.

The chain couples TRBV18 to TRBJ1-4; a possible D gene is TRBD1 (6 bases). The CDR3 has 15 residues. Germline CDR1 reads KGHSH; CDR2 reads LQKENI. Deletions cut 1 base from V and 8 bases from J, with 14 bases between. The CDR3: CASSPQQGVREKLFF. The DNA of the CDR3 is TGTGCCAGCTCACCACAACAGGGTGTGCGGGAAAAACTGTTTTTT.

The V gene is TRBV10-3, the J gene TRBJ1-1; the match to TRBD1 covers 9 bases. Trimming took 2 bases from V and 5 from J; bases not matched to a gene: 6. This CDR3 contains 15 residues. Germline V gene sequence: CDR1 ENHRY, CDR2 SYGVKD. The CDR3 coding sequence is TGTGCCATCAGTGAGGCACCGGGACAGGGAACTGAAGCTTTCTTT. The encoded protein is CAISEAPGQGTEAFF.

The chain carries TRBV11-2 and TRBJ1-3; D not resolved. From germline, CDR1 is SGHAT and CDR2 FQNNGV. V gave up 5 bases and J gave up 4 bases, with 15 bases separating them. There are 15 residues in the CDR3. The CDR3 nucleotides read TGTGCCAGCAGCCCCACTCCGGGTGCCGGAAACACCATATATTTT. This sequence encodes CASSPTPGAGNTIYF.

The V call is TRBV6-5, the J call TRBJ1-1; D remains unclear. The CDR3 contains 13 residues. V was clipped by 5 bases and J by 5 bases, with 12 bases between them. CDR1 and CDR2 from the germline V gene are MNHEY and SVGAGI. The CDR3 is CASSEAVLTEAFF. CDR3 bases: TGTGCCAGCAGTGAAGCGGTGTTAACTGAAGCTTTCTTT.

The chain employs TRBV6-5 and TRBJ2-5, with 9 bases that match TRBD2. The ends lost 3 bases at V and 5 bases at J; junction bases unmatched: 10. This CDR3 comprises 16 residues. Germline CDR1 and CDR2: MNHEY and SVGAGI. Written as DNA, the CDR3 is TGTGCCAGCAGTTATAAGCGGGGGGCCTACGGGGAGACCCAGTACTTC. This sequence encodes CASSYKRGAYGETQYF.

This chain joins TRBV6-1 and TRBJ2-7; 7 bases are a match to TRBD1. CDR1 and CDR2 from the germline V gene are MNHNS and SASEGT. Losses at the gene ends were 5 bases for V and 5 bases for J; bases not matched to a gene: 9. CDR3 size: 14 residues. CDR3 amino acids: CASSRNRGPNEQYF. Here the CDR3 DNA reads TGTGCCAGCAGTCGTAACAGGGGACCCAACGAGCAGTACTTC.

V gene TRBV4-1 combines with J gene TRBJ2-7, with a weak D call TRBD1 (5 bases). In germline, CDR1 is MGHRA, CDR2 YSYEKL. This CDR3 comprises 15 residues. The V end was cut by 3 bases, the J end by 2 bases, with 14 bases between. The CDR3 spells CASSHESGNPYEQYF. The CDR3 DNA reads as TGCGCCAGCAGCCATGAGTCAGGGAACCCCTACGAGCAGTACTTC.

The chain joins TRBV9 to TRBJ2-1, with 11 bases fitting TRBD1. The CDR3 has 15 residues. CDR1 and CDR2 from the germline V gene are SGDLS and YYNGEE. V gave up 3 bases and J gave up 4 bases; unmatched junction bases: 3. CDR3 DNA sequence: TGTGCCAGCAGCGGAGGGACAGGGGGTTACAATGAGCAGTTCTTC. This encodes CASSGGTGGYNEQFF.

This sequence joins TRBV19 and TRBJ2-1; 7 bases map to TRBD2. CDR1 and CDR2 (germline): LNHDA, SQIVND (reference sequence). The CDR3 runs to 14 residues. The J segment lost 7 bases and the V segment lost 10 bases, leaving 13 bases of the junction unmatched. In DNA, the CDR3 is TGTGCCACTTTATGGCGGGGGACTCCAAATGAGCAGTTCTTC. This codes for CATLWRGTPNEQFF.

The CDR3 is CASSLRAGGTGNEKLFF. The CDR3 DNA is TGTGCCAGCAGTTTAAGGGCGGGCGGGACAGGCAATGAAAAACTGTTTTTT. The chain employs TRBV27 and TRBJ1-4; 8 bases align to TRBD1. CDR1 is MNHEY and CDR2 is SMNVEV in the germline V gene (reference sequence). The V and J ends lost 2 bases and 5 bases, in that order; junction bases with no gene match: 10. The CDR3 covers 17 residues.

The rearrangement links TRBV29-1 to TRBJ2-1; TRBD2 matches 10 bases. Germline V gene data show CDR1 as SQVTM and CDR2 as ANQGSEA. This CDR3 region has 12 residues. Unmatched junction bases numbered 1, after V lost 4 bases and J lost 7 bases. Here the CDR3 reads CSVVGLANEQFF. The DNA for the CDR3 is TGCAGCGTTGTGGGACTAGCGAATGAGCAGTTCTTC.

The gene calls are TRBV5-1 and TRBJ2-1, with 13 bases lining up with TRBD2. This CDR3 spans 15 amino acids. The V gene's germline CDR1 is SGHRS and CDR2 YFSETQ. Unmatched junction bases numbered 2, after V lost 0 bases and J lost 8 bases. The CDR3: CASSLGLAGGDEQFF. CDR3 coding DNA: TGCGCCAGCAGCTTGGGACTAGCGGGGGGCGATGAGCAGTTCTTC.